The T cell receptor beta chain under discussion was sequenced for a study of cytomegalovirus exposure and HLA in healthy donors. Study-wide background: The Caucasian-associated ancestry cluster contained around four fifths of the 300 to 400 genotyped donors.

With 60 Vbeta and 13 Jbeta primers, the PCR was carried out. Data came from immunoSEQ multiplex PCR; TCRdb stores just in-frame clones and leaves some out. The table has tens of thousands of clones, about nine tenths seen once; the top ten hold around 2.3%. Broader study findings: In a later analysis, the majority of CMV-associated beta chains seemingly showed HLA restriction.

Germline CDR1 is SEHNR and CDR2 is FQNEAQ (reference sequence). V was pared by 4 bases and J by 8 bases, with 20 bases between. The length of the CDR3 is 16 residues. On this clone itself: The antigen remains unidentified.

This clonotype originated in a man in his late teens or twenties in good health and CMV-seronegative. The chain couples TRBV7-9 to TRBJ1-4; D not resolved. Sample: PBMCs. This chain's CDR3 is CASSSGGVSNPEKLFF. The CDR3 bases are TGTGCCAGCAGCTCTGGCGGGGTTTCGAATCCGGAAAAACTGTTTTTT.